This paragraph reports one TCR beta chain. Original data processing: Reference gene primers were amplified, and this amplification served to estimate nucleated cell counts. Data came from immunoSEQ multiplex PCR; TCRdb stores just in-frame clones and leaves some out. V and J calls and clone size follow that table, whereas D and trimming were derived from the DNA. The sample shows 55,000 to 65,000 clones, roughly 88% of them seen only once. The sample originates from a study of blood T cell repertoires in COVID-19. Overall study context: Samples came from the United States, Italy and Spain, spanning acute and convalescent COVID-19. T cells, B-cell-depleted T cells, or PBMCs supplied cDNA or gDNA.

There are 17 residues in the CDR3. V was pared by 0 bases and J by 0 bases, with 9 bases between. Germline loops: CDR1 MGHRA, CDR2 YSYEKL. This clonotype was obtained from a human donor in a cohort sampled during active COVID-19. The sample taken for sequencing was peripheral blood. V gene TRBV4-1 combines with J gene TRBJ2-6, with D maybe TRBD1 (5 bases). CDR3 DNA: TGCGCCAGCAGCCAAGAACAAACAGGCTCTGGGGCCAACGTCCTGACTTTC. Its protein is CASSQEQTGSGANVLTF.